The subject of this entry is one T cell receptor beta chain. What it binds is unknown. The germline gene is not matched at one end of the junction; a read error may be the cause. Amplified regions were TCR beta CDR3 sequences from RNA transcripts. First-round RT-PCR of the TCR CDR3 relied on the HTBI primer set. One entry per CDR3 protein results from TCRdb running MiXCR on the multiplex PCR reads. The sample contains 450,000 to 600,000 distinct CDR3 sequences, just under 20% of which appear only once. These data come from a study of T cells in Graves' hyperthyroidism and ophthalmopathy. Study-wide results and caveats: Before onset, by a median of approximately 5.9 months, the model predicted ophthalmopathy.

The CDR3 is 16 amino acids. Germline V CDR1 and CDR2: SGHVS, FNYEAQ. The V call is TRBV7-6, the J call TRBJ2-1; TRBD2 matches at 12 bases. What was sequenced was blood. The receptor comes from a man in his forties with Graves' ophthalmopathy. The CDR3 DNA sequence: TGTGCCAACAGCTCCCTAGCGGGAGGGCCATCAAATGAGCAGTTCTTC. Its protein is CANSSLAGGPSNEQFF. The full variable domain, rest sourced from reference TRBV7-6 and TRBJ2-1, is GAGVSQSPRYKVTKRGQDVALRCDPISGHVSLYWYRQALGQGPEFLTYFNYEAQQDKSGLPNDRFSAERPEGSISTLTIQRTEQRDSAMYRCANSSLAGGPSNEQFFGPGTRLTVL.